The source of this T cell receptor beta chain is a study of T cells after yellow fever vaccination. Via MiXCR, TCRdb re-called the 5' RACE reads, giving one row per CDR3 protein. The sample includes about 340,000 distinct CDR3 sequences, 8.7% of them seen just once. The origin of this receptor is a man between 18 and 29 years old who received the YFV17D yellow fever vaccine. The material sequenced was PBMCs, taken on the day of the first yellow fever vaccination.

The CDR3 loop is CASSMIPGQIDTQYF. The CDR3 DNA follows: TGCGCCAGCAGCATGATACCCGGACAGATAGATACGCAGTATTTT. This sequence joins TRBV5-1 and TRBJ2-3; TRBD1 is a possible D gene (6 bases). The germline gives CDR1 SGHRS, CDR2 YFSETQ. This CDR3 spans 15 amino acids. The ends were cut back, 4 bases at V and 5 bases at J, with 17 bases in the middle.